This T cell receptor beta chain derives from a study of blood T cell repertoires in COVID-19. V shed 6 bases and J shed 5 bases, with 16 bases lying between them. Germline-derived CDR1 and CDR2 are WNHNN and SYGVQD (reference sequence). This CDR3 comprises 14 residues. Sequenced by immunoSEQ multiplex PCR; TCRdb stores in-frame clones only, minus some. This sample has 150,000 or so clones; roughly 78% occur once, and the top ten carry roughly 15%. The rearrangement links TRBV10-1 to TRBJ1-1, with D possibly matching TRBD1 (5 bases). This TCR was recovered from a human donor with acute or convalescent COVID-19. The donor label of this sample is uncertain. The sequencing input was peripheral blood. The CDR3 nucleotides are TGCGCCAGCAGAACGACAGCCGAAGGAACTGAAGCTTTCTTT. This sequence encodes CASRTTAEGTEAFF.